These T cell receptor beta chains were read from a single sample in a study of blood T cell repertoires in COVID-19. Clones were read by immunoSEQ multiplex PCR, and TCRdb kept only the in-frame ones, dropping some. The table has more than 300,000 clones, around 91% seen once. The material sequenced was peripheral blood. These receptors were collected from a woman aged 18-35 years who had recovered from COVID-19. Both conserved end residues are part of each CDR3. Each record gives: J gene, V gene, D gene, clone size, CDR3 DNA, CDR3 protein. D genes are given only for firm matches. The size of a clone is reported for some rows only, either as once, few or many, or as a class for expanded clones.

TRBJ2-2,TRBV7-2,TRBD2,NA,TGTGCCAGCAGCTTAAGACTAGCGGGAGGGGGGGAGCTGTTTTTT,CASSLRLAGGGELFF
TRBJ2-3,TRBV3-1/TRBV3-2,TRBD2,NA,TGTGCCAGCAGCCAATTCCTCCGAGACCGGGAGGGGGATACGCAGTATTTT,CASSQFLRDREGDTQYF
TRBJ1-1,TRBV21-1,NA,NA,TGTGCCAGCAGCAAAGAGGTGAACAGGGGGGTAGAGAACACTGAAGCTTTCTTT,CASSKEVNRGVENTEAFF
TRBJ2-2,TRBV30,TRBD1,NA,TGTGCCTGGAGTGTACTGGCAGGGGGCATCGGGGAGCTGTTTTTT,CAWSVLAGGIGELFF
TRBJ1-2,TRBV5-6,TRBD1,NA,TGTGCCAGCAGCTTGGTTTCAGGGGGCTATGGCTACACCTTC,CASSLVSGGYGYTF
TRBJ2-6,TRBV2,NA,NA,TGTGCCAGTCGGTCTCGGCGGTTCTCTGGGGCCAACGTCCTGACTTTC,CASRSRRFSGANVLTF
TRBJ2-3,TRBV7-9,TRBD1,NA,TGTGCCAGCAGCCAGGGACAGTTCCTAGGCACAGATACGCAGTATTTT,CASSQGQFLGTDTQYF
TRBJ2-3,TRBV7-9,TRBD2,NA,TGTGCCAGCAGCTTAGCCCTAGCGGGAGTACGCACAGATACGCAGTATTTT,CASSLALAGVRTDTQYF
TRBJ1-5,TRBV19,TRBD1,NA,TGTGCCAGTAGTATTGGCCAGGGGGTCCAATTACCCCAGCATTTT,CASSIGQGVQLPQHF
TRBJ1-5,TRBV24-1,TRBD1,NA,TGTGCCACCAGCACAGGGGGTAAACAGCCCCAGCATTTT,CATSTGGKQPQHF
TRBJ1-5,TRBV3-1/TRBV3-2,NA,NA,TGTGCCAGCAGCCACGCCTATACCCCCAATCAGCCCCAGCATTTT,CASSHAYTPNQPQHF
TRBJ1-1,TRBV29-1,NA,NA,TGCAGCGTTGAAGAGGGCGGGGCCACTGAAGCTTTCTTT,CSVEEGGATEAFF
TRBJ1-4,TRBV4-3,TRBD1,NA,TGCGCCAGCAGCCAAGACAGGGGACAGCCAAATGAAAAACTGTTTTTT,CASSQDRGQPNEKLFF
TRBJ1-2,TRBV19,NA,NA,TGTGCCAGTAGTATCTACGGGGGGGGACAAGTTAACTATGGCTACACCTTC,CASSIYGGGQVNYGYTF
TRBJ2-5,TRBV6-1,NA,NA,TGTGCCAGCAGTGAATGGGCGGGTGATGAGACCCAGTACTTC,CASSEWAGDETQYF
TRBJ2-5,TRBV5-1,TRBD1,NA,TGCGCCAGCAGCCTAACAGGGGGTGTTGGGGAGACCCAGTACTTC,CASSLTGGVGETQYF
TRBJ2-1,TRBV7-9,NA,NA,TGTGCCAGCAGCTTAGCAAGGGGGACGCGGAGCTCCTACAATGAGCAGTTCTTC,CASSLARGTRSSYNEQFF
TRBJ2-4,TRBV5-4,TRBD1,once,TGTGCCAGCAGCTTGGCCCAGGGAGACAGGGGCCAAAACATTCAGTACTTC,CASSLAQGDRGQNIQYF
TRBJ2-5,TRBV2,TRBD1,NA,TGTGCCAGCAGGCCCACGACAGGGGCCCAAGAGACCCAGTACTTC,CASRPTTGAQETQYF